Sequencing of this T cell receptor (beta chain) was carried out in a study of T cell responses to AZD1222 COVID-19 vaccine. Overall study results and limits: Only after the peak T cell response were repertoires sampled.

The CDR3 length is 15 residues. Unmatched junction bases numbered 4, after V lost 2 bases and J lost 3 bases. Germline-derived CDR1 and CDR2 are GTSNPN and SVGIG (reference sequence). Clones were read by immunoSEQ multiplex PCR, and TCRdb kept only the in-frame ones, dropping some. The sample has about 93,000 clones; 85% to 90% are singletons. About this clone: The antigen remains unidentified.

The clonotype originates from an adult who received the AZD1222 COVID-19 vaccine. The sample here was peripheral blood, taken 28 days after the second AZD1222 dose. The rearrangement uses TRBV30 and TRBJ2-7; 13 nucleotides line up with TRBD2. The CDR3 coding sequence is TGTGCCTGGAGTTTTGGACTAGCGGGAGTCTACGAGCAGTACTTC. This translates into CAWSFGLAGVYEQYF.